The 10 T cell receptor beta chains listed next were all sequenced from one sample in a study of response to subunit inactivated influenza vaccine. TCRdb reprocessed the RT-PCR reads via MiXCR and lists one record per CDR3 protein. This sample has about 500,000 distinct CDR3 sequences, with more than 7% found just once. The input for sequencing was PBMCs from blood, taken roughly 24 months after vaccination. These receptors were collected from a man aged 45 to 70 who received an inactivated influenza vaccine.

This clonotype was observed many times. This sequence joins TRBV10-3 and TRBJ1-1, with D uncertain. With 7 bases removed from V and 0 bases from J, the gap between germline ends came to 9 bases. Germline CDR1 is ENHRY and CDR2 is SYGVKD. This CDR3 region has 13 residues. This CDR3 is CAIKGNLNTEAFF. The CDR3 DNA follows: TGTGCCATCAAGGGCAATTTGAACACTGAAGCTTTCTTT.

This clonotype was found a few times. This chain joins TRBV10-1 and TRBJ2-1, with 9 bases that match TRBD1. V lost 8 bases and J lost 4; bases outside the gene matches: 6. Germline V gives CDR1 WNHNN, CDR2 SYGVQD (reference sequence). The CDR3 is 14 residues long. CDR3 nucleotides: TGCGCCAGCGGGGCCGGGACAGGGTACAATGAGCAGTTCTTC. Translated: CASGAGTGYNEQFF.

This clonotype occurred a few times. This chain joins TRBV9 and TRBJ1-1; the D gene is possibly TRBD1 (5 bases). V was shortened by 3 bases and J by 1 base, with 10 bases between the two germline ends. Per the germline V gene, CDR1 is SGDLS and CDR2 is YYNGEE. The CDR3 is made up of 14 amino acids. CDR3 nucleotide sequence: TGTGCCAGCAGCGCCGTTACAGGGAACACTGAAGCTTTCTTT. It yields the protein CASSAVTGNTEAFF.

This rearrangement joins TRBV20-1 to TRBJ1-2; D gene uncertain. The CDR3 runs 14 residues. CDR1 DFQATT and CDR2 SNEGSKA come from the germline V gene (reference sequence). The germline V and J ends were trimmed by 3 bases and 1 base, with 12 bases remaining between them. CDR3 nucleotide sequence: TGCAGTGCTAGTCTTCTCAGACTTAACTATGGCTACACCTTC. Protein sequence: CSASLLRLNYGYTF.

In its sample, this clonotype was seen many times. J is TRBJ1-6 and V is TRBV10-3, with D perhaps matching TRBD1 (6 bases). The CDR3 is made up of 15 amino acids. The germline V gene encodes CDR1 ENHRY and CDR2 SYGVKD. Trimming shortened V by 2 bases and J by 5 bases, and 10 bases separated the two germline ends. CDR3 nucleotide sequence: TGTGCCATCAGTGAGAGGGACAATGATAATTCACCCCTCCACTTT. Translated: CAISERDNDNSPLHF.

The genes are TRBV5-1 and TRBJ1-2, with TRBD1 as a possible D gene (6 bases). V was trimmed by 4 bases and J by 4 bases, leaving 17 bases between them. Per the germline V gene, CDR1 is SGHRS and CDR2 is YFSETQ. This CDR3 contains 15 residues. The chain's CDR3 is CASSTDGQRVYGYTF. In DNA form, the CDR3 reads TGCGCCAGCAGCACTGACGGACAGAGAGTCTATGGCTACACCTTC. The full variable domain, its missing parts supplied by reference TRBV5-1 and TRBJ1-2, is KAGVTQTPRYLIKTRGQQVTLSCSPISGHRSVSWYQQTPGQGLQFLFEYFSETQRNKGNFPGRFSGRQFSNSRSEMNVSTLELGDSALYLCASSTDGQRVYGYTFGSGTRLTVV.

The chain employs TRBV3-1 and TRBJ2-7; a weak D match, TRBD1 (6 bases). Between the trimmed V and J ends, which lost 4 bases and 5 bases, there was a span of 18 bases. Germline V gene lookup returns CDR1 LGHDT and CDR2 YNNKEL (reference sequence). The CDR3 contains 15 residues. CDR3 in amino acids: CASSRRDIGANEQYF. The CDR3 nucleotides read TGTGCCAGCAGCCGTCGGGACATTGGCGCCAACGAGCAGTACTTC.

This clonotype was found many times. V is TRBV27 and J is TRBJ2-1; 7 bases fit TRBD1. Germline V gene sequence: CDR1 MNHEY, CDR2 SMNVEV (reference sequence). The length of the CDR3 is 15 residues. The V segment lost 3 bases and the J segment 8 bases; nucleotides outside the gene matches: 10. Written as DNA, the CDR3 is TGTGCCAGCAGTTTCCCCGGGACAGCGAACGATGAGCAGTTCTTC. This sequence encodes CASSFPGTANDEQFF.

This clonotype was seen only a few times. V and J are TRBV27 and TRBJ2-7; TRBD2 matches at 7 bases. The CDR3 has 15 residues. Germline CDR1 MNHEY, CDR2 SMNVEV (reference sequence). Trimming took 3 bases from V and 3 from J; bases not matched to a gene: 8. CDR3 bases: TGTGCCAGCAGTTTGGGGGGGGAAGCGGACTACGAGCAGTACTTC. Its translation: CASSLGGEADYEQYF.

This clonotype showed up just a few times. The gene calls are TRBV9 and TRBJ2-1, with TRBD2 matching 7 bases. Germline loops: CDR1 SGDLS, CDR2 YYNGEE. J lost 9 bases, V lost 4 bases, and 7 bases had no gene match. The CDR3 has 13 amino acids. CDR3 nucleotides: TGTGCCAGCAGCCGGGACTACGGCAGTGAGCAGTTCTTC. It is translated as CASSRDYGSEQFF.